This T cell receptor (beta chain) was sequenced for a study of OX40 agonist ivuxolimab in advanced cancers. The CDR3 runs to 14 residues. The ends lost 5 bases at V and 1 base at J; junction bases unmatched: 3. In germline, CDR1 is ENHRY, CDR2 SYGVKD. Profiled with immunoSEQ multiplex PCR; TCRdb holds only in-frame clones, not every one. The repertoire includes about 89,000 clones, approximately 91% of them detected once, and 0.71% sits in the top ten. The sequence was obtained from an adult with an advanced solid tumor such as melanoma, head and neck, liver or kidney cancer. The gene calls are TRBV10-3 and TRBJ2-5; 8 nucleotides match TRBD1. Source: CD4+ or CD8+ T cells sorted from blood, taken in a trial of the OX40 agonist ivuxolimab. CDR3 sequence (DNA): TGTGCCATCAGTAAAGGACAGGGCCAAGAGACCCAGTACTTC. Encoded protein: CAISKGQGQETQYF.